Presented here are 2 T cell receptor beta chains from one specimen sequenced in a study of blood T cell repertoires in COVID-19. Generated by immunoSEQ multiplex PCR, the TCRdb table keeps only in-frame clones and is missing some. In the table there are around 97,000 clones, roughly 90% of which are singletons. What was sequenced was peripheral blood. Receptor source: a woman aged 55-69 years with acute or convalescent COVID-19.

V is TRBV18 and J is TRBJ2-3; D remains ambiguous. Trimming stripped 2 bases from V and 1 base from J, with 7 bases between. Germline CDR1 KGHSH, CDR2 LQKENI. The CDR3 has 14 residues. CDR3 loop: CASSPYTGTDTQYF. The CDR3 bases are TGTGCCAGCTCACCATATACAGGCACAGATACGCAGTATTTT.

This sequence joins TRBV3-1 (or the pseudogene TRBV3-2) and TRBJ2-7; 12 bases are a match to TRBD2. V shed 0 bases and J 6 bases; nucleotides not matched to a gene: 3. Germline lookup yields CDR1 LGHDT and CDR2 YNNKEL (reference sequence). The CDR3 spans 15 residues. The CDR3 loop is CASSQDASGRAEQYF. The CDR3, as DNA: TGTGCCAGCAGCCAAGATGCTAGCGGGAGGGCCGAGCAGTACTTC.